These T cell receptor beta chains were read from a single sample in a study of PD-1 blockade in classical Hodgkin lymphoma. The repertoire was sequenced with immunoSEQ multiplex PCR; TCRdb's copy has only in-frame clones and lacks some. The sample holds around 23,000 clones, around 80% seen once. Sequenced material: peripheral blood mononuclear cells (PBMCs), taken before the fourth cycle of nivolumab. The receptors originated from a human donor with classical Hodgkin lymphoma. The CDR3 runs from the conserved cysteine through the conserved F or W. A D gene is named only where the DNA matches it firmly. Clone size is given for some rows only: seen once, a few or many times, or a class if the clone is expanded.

cdr3_aa: CASSRTGEFVSPLHF; cdr3_nt: TGTGCCAGCAGCCGAACAGGGGAATTCGTGTCACCCCTCCACTTT; d_call: TRBD1; clone_size: .; v_call: TRBV7-2; j_call: TRBJ1-6
cdr3_aa: CASSLQGARGYTF; cdr3_nt: TGTGCCAGCAGCCTGCAGGGGGCGCGCGGCTACACCTTC; d_call: TRBD1; clone_size: .; v_call: TRBV5-6; j_call: TRBJ1-2
cdr3_aa: CASSRFSGSGQPQHF; cdr3_nt: TGTGCCAGCAGCCGATTCTCAGGGTCCGGTCAGCCCCAGCATTTT; d_call: .; clone_size: .; v_call: TRBV7-8; j_call: TRBJ1-5
cdr3_aa: CASSGEIDPEDTEAFF; cdr3_nt: TGTGCCAGCAGTGGGGAAATCGACCCGGAGGACACTGAAGCTTTCTTT; d_call: .; clone_size: .; v_call: TRBV28; j_call: TRBJ1-1
cdr3_aa: CASSARGLQAGELFF; cdr3_nt: TGTGCCAGCAGCGCCCGGGGGCTACAGGCCGGGGAGCTGTTTTTT; d_call: .; clone_size: .; v_call: TRBV7-2; j_call: TRBJ2-2
cdr3_aa: CASSSGGSSYNSPLHF; cdr3_nt: TGTGCCAGCTCCTCCGGGGGGAGCTCCTATAATTCACCCCTCCACTTT; d_call: .; clone_size: .; v_call: TRBV18; j_call: TRBJ1-6
cdr3_aa: CASSLGQGANYGYTF; cdr3_nt: TGTGCCAGCAGTCTTGGACAGGGCGCTAACTATGGCTACACCTTC; d_call: TRBD1; clone_size: .; v_call: TRBV7-9; j_call: TRBJ1-2
cdr3_aa: CASSLNPANYGYTF; cdr3_nt: TGTGCCAGCAGCTTAAATCCTGCTAACTATGGCTACACCTTC; d_call: .; clone_size: .; v_call: TRBV7-2; j_call: TRBJ1-2
cdr3_aa: CASSRTGKGTEAFF; cdr3_nt: TGTGCCAGCAGCAGAACAGGGAAGGGCACTGAAGCTTTCTTT; d_call: .; clone_size: once; v_call: TRBV7-2; j_call: TRBJ1-1
cdr3_aa: CASSWSGSSTEAFF; cdr3_nt: TGTGCCAGTAGTTGGTCCGGTTCAAGCACTGAAGCTTTCTTT; d_call: .; clone_size: once; v_call: TRBV19; j_call: TRBJ1-1
cdr3_aa: CAISDGLGQVYGYTF; cdr3_nt: TGTGCCATCAGTGATGGATTGGGGCAAGTCTATGGCTACACCTTC; d_call: .; clone_size: .; v_call: TRBV10-3; j_call: TRBJ1-2
cdr3_aa: CASRPRDRGLGGELFF; cdr3_nt: TGTGCCAGCAGACCCCGGGACAGGGGGCTAGGCGGGGAGCTGTTTTTT; d_call: TRBD1; clone_size: .; v_call: TRBV28; j_call: TRBJ2-2
cdr3_aa: CASSVASGRYTDTQYF; cdr3_nt: TGTGCCAGCAGCGTCGCTAGCGGGAGGTACACAGATACGCAGTATTTT; d_call: TRBD2; clone_size: once; v_call: TRBV9; j_call: TRBJ2-3
cdr3_aa: CASSPGSNQPQHF; cdr3_nt: TGTGCCAGCAGCCCGGGGAGTAATCAGCCCCAGCATTTT; d_call: .; clone_size: .; v_call: TRBV5-5; j_call: TRBJ1-5
cdr3_aa: CASSTTHDEFPNEQYF; cdr3_nt: TGCGCCAGCAGTACCACCCACGATGAATTTCCCAACGAGCAGTACTTC; d_call: .; clone_size: .; v_call: TRBV5-1; j_call: TRBJ2-7
cdr3_aa: CASSVAIPREGHEQYF; cdr3_nt: TGTGCCAGCAGTGTCGCGATACCCCGAGAGGGCCACGAGCAGTACTTC; d_call: .; clone_size: few; v_call: TRBV6-1; j_call: TRBJ2-7
cdr3_aa: CASSYSSVYTDTQYF; cdr3_nt: TGTGCCAGCAGTTACTCGTCGGTTTACACAGATACGCAGTATTTT; d_call: .; clone_size: .; v_call: TRBV6-6; j_call: TRBJ2-3
cdr3_aa: CASSQDRGDLHTF; cdr3_nt: TGTGCCAGCAGCCAAGATAGGGGGGACCTTCATACCTTC; d_call: .; clone_size: .; v_call: TRBV4-2; j_call: TRBJ2-7
cdr3_aa: CASRGEIGDYEQYF; cdr3_nt: TGTGCCAGCAGAGGTGAGATCGGGGACTACGAGCAGTACTTC; d_call: .; clone_size: few; v_call: TRBV28; j_call: TRBJ2-7
cdr3_aa: CASSGTPGNQPQHF; cdr3_nt: TGTGCCAGCAGTGGGACACCGGGCAATCAGCCCCAGCATTTT; d_call: .; clone_size: .; v_call: TRBV6-1; j_call: TRBJ1-5
cdr3_aa: CASIRGPNTGELFF; cdr3_nt: TGTGCCAGTATTAGGGGCCCGAACACCGGGGAGCTGTTTTTT; d_call: .; clone_size: .; v_call: TRBV19; j_call: TRBJ2-2
cdr3_aa: CASSYYGENTEAFF; cdr3_nt: TGTGCCAGCAGTTACTATGGAGAGAACACTGAAGCTTTCTTT; d_call: .; clone_size: .; v_call: TRBV6-5; j_call: TRBJ1-1
cdr3_aa: CASSLGLGSYEQYF; cdr3_nt: TGTGCCAGCAGTTTAGGGCTAGGGAGCTACGAGCAGTACTTC; d_call: .; clone_size: few; v_call: TRBV27; j_call: TRBJ2-7
cdr3_aa: CASSLGIYGSGRETQYF; cdr3_nt: TGTGCCAGCAGCTTGGGGATCTATGGTAGCGGGAGGGAGACCCAGTACTTC; d_call: TRBD2; clone_size: .; v_call: TRBV5-6; j_call: TRBJ2-5
cdr3_aa: CASSPNGGGRLGEQYF; cdr3_nt: TGCGCCAGCAGCCCAAATGGGGGAGGGCGATTGGGCGAGCAGTACTTC; d_call: TRBD2; clone_size: .; v_call: TRBV4-1; j_call: TRBJ2-7
cdr3_aa: CASSVVGDSSFYEQYF; cdr3_nt: TGTGCCAGCAGCGTAGTCGGGGACAGTAGTTTCTACGAGCAGTACTTC; d_call: TRBD1; clone_size: .; v_call: TRBV9; j_call: TRBJ2-7
cdr3_aa: CASSERPFVVPFNQPQHF; cdr3_nt: TGTGCCAGCAGTGAACGGCCCTTTGTCGTTCCCTTCAATCAGCCCCAGCATTTT; d_call: .; clone_size: .; v_call: TRBV2; j_call: TRBJ1-5
cdr3_aa: CAIRVREDYGYTF; cdr3_nt: TGTGCCATCAGAGTTAGGGAGGACTATGGCTACACCTTC; d_call: .; clone_size: .; v_call: TRBV10-3; j_call: TRBJ1-2
cdr3_aa: CASSLGLALAYEQYF; cdr3_nt: TGTGCCAGCAGTTTAGGCCTAGCGTTAGCCTACGAGCAGTACTTC; d_call: .; clone_size: .; v_call: TRBV28; j_call: TRBJ2-7
cdr3_aa: CASSLGRGSYEQYF; cdr3_nt: TGTGCCAGCAGCTTAGGTAGGGGGAGCTACGAGCAGTACTTC; d_call: .; clone_size: once; v_call: TRBV7-2; j_call: TRBJ2-7
cdr3_aa: CASSSGLGFPNEQYF; cdr3_nt: TGTGCCAGCAGCTCCGGACTCGGGTTCCCAAACGAGCAGTACTTC; d_call: .; clone_size: .; v_call: TRBV5-5; j_call: TRBJ2-7
cdr3_aa: CASSFAGAPGNEQFF; cdr3_nt: TGTGCCAGCAGCTTTGCGGGAGCTCCTGGCAATGAGCAGTTCTTC; d_call: TRBD2; clone_size: .; v_call: TRBV11-2; j_call: TRBJ2-1
cdr3_aa: CASSPETGLMNTEAFF; cdr3_nt: TGTGCCAGCTCACCAGAGACAGGACTGATGAACACTGAAGCTTTCTTT; d_call: .; clone_size: .; v_call: TRBV18; j_call: TRBJ1-1
cdr3_aa: CASSQGTGEYGYTF; cdr3_nt: TGCGCCAGCAGCCAAGGGACCGGAGAGTATGGCTACACCTTC; d_call: .; clone_size: .; v_call: TRBV4-3; j_call: TRBJ1-2